This entry lists 10 T cell receptor beta chains sequenced from one sample in a study of blood T cell repertoires in COVID-19. Here immunoSEQ multiplex PCR was the method, and the copy in TCRdb shows in-frame clones only, minus some. The data contain about 67,000 clones, roughly nine tenths of them singletons. The source material was peripheral blood. These TCRs come from a man between 45 and 60 years old with active COVID-19.

V is TRBV6-6 and J is TRBJ2-7; D is ambiguous. This CDR3 is built from 14 residues. V shed 6 bases and J shed 3 bases, with 15 bases lying between them. Germline V gene lookup returns CDR1 MNHNY and CDR2 SVGAGI (reference sequence). CDR3 protein: CASRRSLFGYEQYF. The CDR3 bases are TGTGCCAGCAGGAGATCCCTTTTCGGCTACGAGCAGTACTTC.

The chain couples TRBV24-1 to TRBJ2-1, with 16 bases aligning to TRBD2. The CDR3 is 15 amino acids. The trim removed 3 bases at V and 10 bases at J, leaving 2 bases unmatched. CDR1 KGHDR and CDR2 SFDVKD come from the germline V gene. The DNA for the CDR3 is TGTGCCACCAGTGATCCGGGACTAGCGGGGGGGGAGCAGTTCTTC. This sequence encodes CATSDPGLAGGEQFF.

V is TRBV19 and J is TRBJ1-1, with no clear D. V dropped 3 bases and J dropped 1 base, with 9 bases sitting between them. Germline V gives CDR1 LNHDA, CDR2 SQIVND (reference sequence). The CDR3 totals 14 residues. This CDR3 reads CASSMSYRNTEAFF. The CDR3 nucleotides read TGTGCCAGTAGTATGAGCTACAGGAACACTGAAGCTTTCTTT.

This chain links TRBV9 with TRBJ1-1; the D gene is possibly TRBD1 (5 bases). V was cut by 1 base and J by 0 bases, with 10 bases left in between. The CDR3 has 15 residues. CDR1 SGDLS and CDR2 YYNGEE come from the germline V gene. Here the CDR3 reads CASSVPPDMNTEAFF. The CDR3 DNA reads TGTGCCAGCAGCGTACCCCCGGACATGAACACTGAAGCTTTCTTT.

The sample holds one count of this clone. J is TRBJ2-7 and V is TRBV19; 7 bases align to TRBD1. The V and J ends lost 6 bases and 2 bases, in that order; junction bases with no gene match: 1. Germline-derived CDR1 and CDR2 are LNHDA and SQIVND (reference sequence). CDR3 length equals 12 residues. CDR3 coding DNA: TGTGCCAGTAGGGGACAGACCTACGAGCAGTACTTC. It is translated as CASRGQTYEQYF.

The chain links TRBV6-4 to TRBJ1-2, with TRBD1 identical over 7 bases. Germline V CDR1 and CDR2: MRHNA, SNTAGT. The V gene end was trimmed by 4 bases and the J gene end by 4 bases; junction bases not matched to a gene: 3. The CDR3 contains 13 residues. The DNA of the CDR3 is TGTGCCAGCAGTGCAAGACAGGGCTATGGCTACACCTTC. Amino acid sequence: CASSARQGYGYTF.

The CDR3 DNA reads TGTGCCACCAGTGATTGGGGGACAGGAAGTAGCACAGATACGCAGTATTTT. Its protein product is CATSDWGTGSSTDTQYF. The gene calls are TRBV24-1 and TRBJ2-3; 8 nucleotides match TRBD1. J lost 0 bases, V lost 2 bases, and 6 bases had no gene match. This CDR3 is 17 amino acids long. Per the germline V gene, CDR1 is KGHDR and CDR2 is SFDVKD.

The rearrangement uses TRBV12-3 or TRBV12-4 and TRBJ2-5, with D perhaps matching TRBD1 (5 bases). The CDR3 consists of 13 residues. The V end was cut by 8 bases, the J end by 1 base, with 11 bases between. In DNA, the CDR3 is TGTGCCAGCTGTAAAGGGGCCCAAGAGACCCAGTACTTC. Amino acid sequence: CASCKGAQETQYF.

This clone was seen only once. The rearrangement links TRBV21-1 to TRBJ1-4; the D segment call TRBD1 is taken from the table without a DNA check. TRBV21-1 is an annotated pseudogene. This CDR3 region has 13 residues. CDR3 coding DNA: TGTGCCAGCATTAGGGGGACTAATGAAAAACTGTTTTTT. The encoded protein is CASIRGTNEKLFF.

The chain uses TRBV9 and TRBJ2-1, with TRBD2 as a possible D gene (6 bases). Between the trimmed V and J ends, which lost 1 base and 2 bases, there was a span of 10 bases. This CDR3 is built from 15 residues. CDR1 and CDR2 (germline): SGDLS, YYNGEE. The CDR3 reads CASSVSSGTYNEQFF. DNA for the CDR3: TGTGCCAGCAGCGTAAGTAGCGGTACCTACAATGAGCAGTTCTTC.